This T cell receptor (beta chain) was captured by sequencing in a study of blood T cell repertoires in COVID-19. Whole-study context: From the United States, Italy and Spain came samples of acute and convalescent COVID-19. PBMCs, B-cell-depleted T cells, or T cells provided the cDNA or gDNA that made up the material.

Individuals drawn from about two dozen US areas were roughly 18 to 89 years old. As originally analysed: Amplifying reference gene primers gave estimates of nucleated cell counts. Here immunoSEQ multiplex PCR was the method, and the copy in TCRdb shows in-frame clones only, minus some. V and J calls and clone size are given by that table; D and trimming were obtained from the DNA. The repertoire holds roughly 250,000 clones, with approximately 86% as singletons. The clonotype was recovered from a woman between 25 and 40 years old with acute COVID-19. The sample was PBMCs or T cells enriched from blood (not recorded which).

This chain's CDR3 is CASSFLVSSGVLQEQFF. The CDR3 nucleotides read TGTGCCAGCAGTTTCTTAGTATCGAGCGGGGTCCTTCAGGAGCAGTTCTTC. The chain has TRBV27 and TRBJ2-1, with 7 nucleotides matching TRBD2. Germline V CDR1 and CDR2: MNHEY, SMNVEV (reference sequence). The CDR3 consists of 17 residues. The junction had 18 bases not matched to a gene; V was cut back by 3 bases and J by 10 bases.